There are a few counts of the clone carrying this TCR beta chain. V lost 8 bases and J 6 bases, leaving 13 bases between the germline ends. The CDR3 is 11 residues long. The V gene's germline CDR1 is GTSNPN and CDR2 SVGIG (reference sequence). The data were obtained in a study of shared clonotypes between healthy human individuals. Study at large: Every donor yielded three CD4 naive, three CD4 memory, two CD8 naive and one CD8 memory plate.

The table came from immunoSEQ multiplex PCR; TCRdb's copy has only in-frame clones and leaves some out. The sample carries around 2.1 million clones, around 93% recorded once. Naive CD8 cells were CD45RO-negative, positively selected for CCR7, excluding terminally differentiated effector memory CD45RA+ cells. Each sample came from a Caucasian adult donor living in Nashville, Tennessee. This TCR was sampled from a man younger than 35 in good health. Some clones in this sample may be carry-over from other donors' samples. Sequences were obtained from naive CD8+ T cells from PBMCs. The V gene is TRBV30, the J gene TRBJ1-1; maybe TRBD1 (5 bases). DNA for the CDR3: TGTGCCCACGGGGGGATTCCTGAAGCTTTCTTT. The encoded protein is CAHGGIPEAFF.